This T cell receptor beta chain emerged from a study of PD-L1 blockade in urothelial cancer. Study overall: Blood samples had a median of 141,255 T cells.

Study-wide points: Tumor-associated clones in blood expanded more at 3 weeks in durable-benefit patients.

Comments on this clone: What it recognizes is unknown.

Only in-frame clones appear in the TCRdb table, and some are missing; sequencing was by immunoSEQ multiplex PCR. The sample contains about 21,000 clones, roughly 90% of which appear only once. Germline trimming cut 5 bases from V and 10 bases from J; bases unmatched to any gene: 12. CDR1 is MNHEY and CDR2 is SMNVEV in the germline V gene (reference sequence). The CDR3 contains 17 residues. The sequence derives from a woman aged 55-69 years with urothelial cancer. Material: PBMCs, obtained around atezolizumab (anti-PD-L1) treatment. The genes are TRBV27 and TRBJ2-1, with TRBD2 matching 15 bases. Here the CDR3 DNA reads TGTGCCAGCAGTATACGGACTAGCGGGAGGGTCTCGGGAGAGCAGTTCTTC. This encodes CASSIRTSGRVSGEQFF.